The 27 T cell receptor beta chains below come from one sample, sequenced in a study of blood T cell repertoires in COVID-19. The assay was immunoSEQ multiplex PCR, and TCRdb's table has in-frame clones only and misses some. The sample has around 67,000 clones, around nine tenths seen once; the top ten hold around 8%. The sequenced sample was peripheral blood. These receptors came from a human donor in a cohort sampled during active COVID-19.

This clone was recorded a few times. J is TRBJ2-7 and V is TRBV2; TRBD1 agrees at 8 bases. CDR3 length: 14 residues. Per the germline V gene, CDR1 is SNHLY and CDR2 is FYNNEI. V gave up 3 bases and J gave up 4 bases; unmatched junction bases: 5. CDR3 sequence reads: CASSEDRAGYEQYF. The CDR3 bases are TGTGCCAGCAGTGAGGACAGGGCAGGATACGAGCAGTACTTC.

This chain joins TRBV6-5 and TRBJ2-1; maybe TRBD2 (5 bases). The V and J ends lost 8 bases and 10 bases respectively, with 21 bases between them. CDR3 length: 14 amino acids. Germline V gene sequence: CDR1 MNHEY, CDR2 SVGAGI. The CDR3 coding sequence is TGTGCCAGCTCCACCCTCGGGCTAGCCTTCGAGCAGTTCTTC. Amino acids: CASSTLGLAFEQFF.

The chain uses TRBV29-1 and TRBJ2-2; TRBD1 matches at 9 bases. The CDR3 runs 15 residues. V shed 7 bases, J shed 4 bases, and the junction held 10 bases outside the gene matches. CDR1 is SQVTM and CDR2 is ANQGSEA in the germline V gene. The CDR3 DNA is TGCAGCGGAACCAAGACAGGGGGAGGCACCGGGGAGCTGTTTTTT. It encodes CSGTKTGGGTGELFF.

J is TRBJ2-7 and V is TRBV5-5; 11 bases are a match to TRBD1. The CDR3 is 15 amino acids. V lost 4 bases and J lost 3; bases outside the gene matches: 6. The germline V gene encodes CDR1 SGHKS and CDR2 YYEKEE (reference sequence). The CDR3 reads CASSVAGTGGYEQYF. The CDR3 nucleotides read TGTGCCAGCAGCGTCGCCGGGACAGGGGGCTACGAGCAGTACTTC.

CDR3 amino acids: CASSARGQGVNEQYF. CDR3 nucleotides: TGTGCCAGCAGCGCTCGGGGGCAGGGGGTGAACGAGCAGTACTTC. J is TRBJ2-7 and V is TRBV9, with D possibly being TRBD1 (7 bases). Trimming pared 3 bases from V and 5 bases from J, leaving 18 bases between. CDR1 and CDR2 from the germline V gene are SGDLS and YYNGEE. The CDR3 runs to 15 residues.

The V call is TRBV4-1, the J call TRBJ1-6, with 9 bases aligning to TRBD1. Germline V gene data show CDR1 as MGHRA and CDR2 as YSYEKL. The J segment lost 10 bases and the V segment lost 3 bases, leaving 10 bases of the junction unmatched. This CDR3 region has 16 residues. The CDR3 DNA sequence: TGCGCCAGCAGCCAGGTGGGACAGGGCCTTGGCTCACCCCTCCACTTT. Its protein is CASSQVGQGLGSPLHF.

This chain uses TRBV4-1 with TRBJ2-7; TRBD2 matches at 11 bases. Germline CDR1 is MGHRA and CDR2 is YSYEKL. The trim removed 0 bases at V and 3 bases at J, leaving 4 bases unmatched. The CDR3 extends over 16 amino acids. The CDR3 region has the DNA TGCGCCAGCAGCCAAGATACTAGCGGGAGAGACTACGAGCAGTACTTC. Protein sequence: CASSQDTSGRDYEQYF.

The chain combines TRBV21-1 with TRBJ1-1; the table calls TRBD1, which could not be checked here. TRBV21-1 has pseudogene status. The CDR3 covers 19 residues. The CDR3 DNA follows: TGTGCCAGCAGCCCTCCGGGACAGGGGCGCGCGGGGATGAACACTGAAGCTTTCTTT. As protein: CASSPPGQGRAGMNTEAFF.

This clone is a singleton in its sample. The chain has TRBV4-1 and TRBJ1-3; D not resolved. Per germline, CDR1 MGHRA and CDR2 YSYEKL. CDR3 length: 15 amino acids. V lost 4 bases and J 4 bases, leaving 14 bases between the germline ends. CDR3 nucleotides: TGCGCCAGCAGCCCCCCAAGTCGAGGGGGAAACACCATATATTTT. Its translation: CASSPPSRGGNTIYF.

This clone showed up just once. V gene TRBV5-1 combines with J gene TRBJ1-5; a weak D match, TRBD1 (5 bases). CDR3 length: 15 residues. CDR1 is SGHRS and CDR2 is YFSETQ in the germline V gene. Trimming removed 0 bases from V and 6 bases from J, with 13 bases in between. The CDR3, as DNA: TGCGCCAGCAGCTTGGATGGGGCCGGATCTCAGCCCCAGCATTTT. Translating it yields CASSLDGAGSQPQHF.

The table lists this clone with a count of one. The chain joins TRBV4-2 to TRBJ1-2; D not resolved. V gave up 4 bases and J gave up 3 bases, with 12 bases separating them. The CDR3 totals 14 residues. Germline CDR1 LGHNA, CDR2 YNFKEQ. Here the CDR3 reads CASSRTQTDYGYTF. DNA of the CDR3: TGTGCCAGCAGCCGCACACAGACCGACTATGGCTACACCTTC.

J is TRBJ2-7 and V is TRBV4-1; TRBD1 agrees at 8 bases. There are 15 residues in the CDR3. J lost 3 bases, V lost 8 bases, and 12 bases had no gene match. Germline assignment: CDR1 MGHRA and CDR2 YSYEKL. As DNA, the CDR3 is TGCGCCAGCGGTTGGGACAGGCACCCCAACTACGAGCAGTACTTC. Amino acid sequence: CASGWDRHPNYEQYF.

The CDR3 region is CASSLSQGSGYTF. For the CDR3, the DNA is TGTGCCAGCAGTTTAAGTCAGGGTTCTGGCTACACCTTC. The rearrangement uses TRBV27 and TRBJ1-2; possible D gene TRBD1, 5 bases. The V gene's germline CDR1 is MNHEY and CDR2 SMNVEV (reference sequence). The CDR3 extends over 13 amino acids. V dropped 2 bases and J dropped 7 bases, with 11 bases sitting between them.

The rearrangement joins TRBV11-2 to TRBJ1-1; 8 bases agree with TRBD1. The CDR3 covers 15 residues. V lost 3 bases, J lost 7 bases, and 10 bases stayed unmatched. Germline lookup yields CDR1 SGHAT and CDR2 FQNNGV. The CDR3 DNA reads TGTGCCAGCAGCTTCACAGACAGGGGCTTCAGTGAAGCTTTCTTT. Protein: CASSFTDRGFSEAFF. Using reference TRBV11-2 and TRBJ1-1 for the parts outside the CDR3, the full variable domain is EAGVAQSPRYKIIEKRQSVAFWCNPISGHATLYWYQQILGQGPKLLIQFQNNGVVDDSQLPKDRFSAERLKGVDSTLKIQPAKLEDSAVYLCASSFTDRGFSEAFFGQGTRLTVV.

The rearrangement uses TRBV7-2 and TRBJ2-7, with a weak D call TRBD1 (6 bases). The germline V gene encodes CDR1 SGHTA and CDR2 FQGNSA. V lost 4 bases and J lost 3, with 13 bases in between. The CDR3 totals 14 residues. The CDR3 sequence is CASSSARGGYEQYF. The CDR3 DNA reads TGTGCCAGCAGCTCCGCCAGAGGGGGCTACGAGCAGTACTTC.

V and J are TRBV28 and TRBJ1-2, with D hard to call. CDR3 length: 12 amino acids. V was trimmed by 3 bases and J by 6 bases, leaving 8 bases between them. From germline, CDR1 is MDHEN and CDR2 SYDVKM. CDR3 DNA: TGTGCCAGCAGTTTGGAGGGCCATGGCTACACCTTC. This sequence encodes CASSLEGHGYTF.

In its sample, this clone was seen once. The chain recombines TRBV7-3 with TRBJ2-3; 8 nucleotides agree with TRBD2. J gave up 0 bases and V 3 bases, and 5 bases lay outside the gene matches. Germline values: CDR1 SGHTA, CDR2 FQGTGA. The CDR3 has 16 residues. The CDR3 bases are TGTGCCAGCAGCTTGGTCCCGGGAGGGAGCACAGATACGCAGTATTTT. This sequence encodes CASSLVPGGSTDTQYF.

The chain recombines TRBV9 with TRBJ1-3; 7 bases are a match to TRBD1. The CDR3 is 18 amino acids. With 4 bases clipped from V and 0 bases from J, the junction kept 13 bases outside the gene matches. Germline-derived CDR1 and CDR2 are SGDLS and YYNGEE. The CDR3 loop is CASSPRDSLSSSGNTIYF. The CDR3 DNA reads TGTGCCAGCAGCCCCCGGGACAGCCTATCGAGCTCTGGAAACACCATATATTTT.

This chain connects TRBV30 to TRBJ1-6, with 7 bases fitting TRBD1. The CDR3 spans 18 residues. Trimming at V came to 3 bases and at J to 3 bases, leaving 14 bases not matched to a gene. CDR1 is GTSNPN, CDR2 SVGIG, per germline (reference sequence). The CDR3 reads CAWREDLGQPNYNSPLHF. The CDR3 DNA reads TGTGCCTGGAGGGAGGATCTGGGACAGCCGAACTATAATTCACCCCTCCACTTT.

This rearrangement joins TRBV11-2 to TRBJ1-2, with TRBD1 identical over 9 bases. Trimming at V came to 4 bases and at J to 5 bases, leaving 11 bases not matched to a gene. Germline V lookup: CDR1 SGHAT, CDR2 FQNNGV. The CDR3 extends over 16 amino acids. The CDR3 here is CASSSLRRTGDYGYTF. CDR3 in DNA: TGTGCCAGCAGCTCGCTCCGTAGGACAGGGGATTATGGCTACACCTTC.

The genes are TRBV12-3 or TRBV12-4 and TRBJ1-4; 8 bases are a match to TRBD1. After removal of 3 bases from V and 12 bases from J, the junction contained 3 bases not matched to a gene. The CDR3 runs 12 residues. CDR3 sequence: CASSFQGQELFF. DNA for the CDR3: TGTGCCAGCAGTTTTCAGGGACAGGAACTGTTTTTT.

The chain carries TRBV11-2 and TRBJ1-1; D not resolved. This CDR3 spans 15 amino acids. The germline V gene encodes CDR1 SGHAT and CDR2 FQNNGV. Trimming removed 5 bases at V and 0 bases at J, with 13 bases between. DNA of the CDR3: TGTGCCAGCAGCGCGGCCTACTACATGAACACTGAAGCTTTCTTT. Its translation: CASSAAYYMNTEAFF.

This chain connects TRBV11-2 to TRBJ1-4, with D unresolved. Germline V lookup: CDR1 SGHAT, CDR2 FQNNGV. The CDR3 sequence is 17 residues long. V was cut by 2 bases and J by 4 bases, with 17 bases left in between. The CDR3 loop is CASSLSSIRNYNEKLFF. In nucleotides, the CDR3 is TGTGCCAGCAGCTTATCATCCATCCGGAACTATAATGAAAAACTGTTTTTT.

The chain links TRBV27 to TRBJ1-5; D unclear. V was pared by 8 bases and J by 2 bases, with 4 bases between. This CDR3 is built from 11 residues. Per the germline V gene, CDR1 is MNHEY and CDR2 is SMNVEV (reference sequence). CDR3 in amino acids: CASGGNQPQHF. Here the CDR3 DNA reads TGTGCCAGCGGAGGCAATCAGCCCCAGCATTTT.

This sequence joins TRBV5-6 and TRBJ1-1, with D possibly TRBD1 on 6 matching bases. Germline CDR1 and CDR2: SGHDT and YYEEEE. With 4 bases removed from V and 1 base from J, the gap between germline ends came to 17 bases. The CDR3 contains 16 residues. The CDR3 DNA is TGTGCCAGCAGCCTGGGGGGCCGTGGGAAGAACACTGAAGCTTTCTTT. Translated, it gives CASSLGGRGKNTEAFF.

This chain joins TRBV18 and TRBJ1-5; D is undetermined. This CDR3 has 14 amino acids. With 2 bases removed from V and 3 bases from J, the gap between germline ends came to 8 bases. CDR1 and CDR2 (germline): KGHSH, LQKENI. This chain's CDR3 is CASSPSGDNQPQHF. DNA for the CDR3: TGTGCCAGCTCACCATCCGGGGACAATCAGCCCCAGCATTTT.

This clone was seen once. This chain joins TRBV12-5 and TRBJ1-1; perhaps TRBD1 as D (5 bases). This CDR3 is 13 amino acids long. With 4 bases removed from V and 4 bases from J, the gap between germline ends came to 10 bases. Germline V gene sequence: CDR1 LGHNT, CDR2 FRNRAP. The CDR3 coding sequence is TGTGCTAGTGGTTCAGGGTTTGGCACTGAAGCTTTCTTT. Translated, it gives CASGSGFGTEAFF.